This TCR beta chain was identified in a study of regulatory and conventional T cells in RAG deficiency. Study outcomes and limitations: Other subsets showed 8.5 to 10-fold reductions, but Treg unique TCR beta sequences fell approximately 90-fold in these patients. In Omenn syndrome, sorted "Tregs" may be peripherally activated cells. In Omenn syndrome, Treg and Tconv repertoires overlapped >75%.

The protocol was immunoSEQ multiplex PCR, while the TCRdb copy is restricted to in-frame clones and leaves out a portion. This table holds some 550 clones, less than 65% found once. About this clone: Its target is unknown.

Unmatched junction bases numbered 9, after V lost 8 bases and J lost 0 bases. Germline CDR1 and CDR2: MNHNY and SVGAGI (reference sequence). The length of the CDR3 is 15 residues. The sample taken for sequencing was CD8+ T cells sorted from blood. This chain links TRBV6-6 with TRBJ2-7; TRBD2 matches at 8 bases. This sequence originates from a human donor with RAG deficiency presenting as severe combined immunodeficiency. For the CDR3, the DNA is TGTGCCAGCGGACTTACCGGGACTAGCTCCTACGAGCAGTACTTC. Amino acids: CASGLTGTSSYEQYF.